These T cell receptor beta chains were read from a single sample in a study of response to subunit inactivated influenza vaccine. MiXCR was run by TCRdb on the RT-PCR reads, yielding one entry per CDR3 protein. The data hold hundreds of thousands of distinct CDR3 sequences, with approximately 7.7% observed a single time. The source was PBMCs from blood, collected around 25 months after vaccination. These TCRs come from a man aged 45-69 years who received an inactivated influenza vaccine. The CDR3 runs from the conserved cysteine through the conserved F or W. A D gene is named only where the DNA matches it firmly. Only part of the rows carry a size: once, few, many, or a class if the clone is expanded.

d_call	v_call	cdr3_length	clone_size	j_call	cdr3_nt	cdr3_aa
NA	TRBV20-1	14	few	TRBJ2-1	TGCAGTGCTCCCCGAGGCAGCGCTTACAATGAGCAGTTCTTC	CSAPRGSAYNEQFF
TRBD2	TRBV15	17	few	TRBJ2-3	TGTGCCACCAGCAGCGGGAGGCGGGAGGGAAGCACAGATACGCAGTATTTT	CATSSGRREGSTDTQYF
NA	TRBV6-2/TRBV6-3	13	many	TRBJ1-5	TGTGCCAGCAGGTCGGACGGCAATCAGCCCCAGCATTTT	CASRSDGNQPQHF
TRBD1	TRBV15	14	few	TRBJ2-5	TGTGCCACCACCGGACAGGGCATACAAGAGACCCAGTACTTC	CATTGQGIQETQYF
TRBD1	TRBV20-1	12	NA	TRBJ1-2	TGCAGTGGTGGGACAGGGGGCTATGGCTACACCTTC	CSGGTGGYGYTF
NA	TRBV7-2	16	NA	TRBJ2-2	TGTGCCAGCAGCCTACAGGGCCTGAAAAACACCGGGGAGCTGTTTTTT	CASSLQGLKNTGELFF
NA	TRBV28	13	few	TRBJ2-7	TGTGCCAGCAGTGGCCCCCCTAGCCTCGAGCAGTACTTC	CASSGPPSLEQYF
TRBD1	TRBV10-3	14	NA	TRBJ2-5	TGTGCCATCAGTACAGGGGCCATACAAGAGACCCAGTACTTC	CAISTGAIQETQYF
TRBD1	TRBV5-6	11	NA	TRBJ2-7	TGTGCCAGCAGCCGAGGGACAGGGACGGACTTC	CASSRGTGTDF
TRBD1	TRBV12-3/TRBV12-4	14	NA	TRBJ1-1	TGTGCCAGCAGTTTAGGGACAGGGCGTACTGAAGCTTTCTTT	CASSLGTGRTEAFF
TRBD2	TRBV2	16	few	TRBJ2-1	TGTGCCAGCAGTAAAACCGGGACTATTGGCTACAATGAGCAGTTCTTC	CASSKTGTIGYNEQFF